This TCR beta chain was documented in a study of cytomegalovirus exposure and HLA in healthy donors. Study details: Previous work identified 120 million or so unique TCR beta sequences from approximately 190 million T cells. Study-wide results and limits: Later findings reportedly placed an Asian-associated ancestry cluster below the roughly 730-donor mean for N-insertions.

Trimming left V 6 bases short and J 6 bases short, with 8 bases between. The CDR3 sequence is 10 residues long. Germline V lookup: CDR1 DFQATT, CDR2 SNEGSKA (reference sequence). Primers for the PCR totalled 60 Vbeta and 13 Jbeta. The data were produced by immunoSEQ multiplex PCR, yet TCRdb's version contains in-frame clones alone and is incomplete. Of 160,000 or so clones listed, roughly 80% are singletons. To note about this clone: What it recognizes is unknown. Other nucleotide sequences in the sample specify the same CDR3.

V and J are TRBV20-1 and TRBJ1-2; maybe TRBD1 (6 bases). Sequenced material: PBMCs. The receptor was isolated from a man in his forties or fifties in good health and CMV-seronegative. CDR3 sequence reads: CSASGDGYTF. The CDR3 DNA follows: TGCAGTGCCTCAGGGGATGGCTACACCTTC.